The 3 T cell receptor beta chains given below trace back to one sample, sequenced in a study of CD8 T cells in Susac syndrome. Reverse transcription of about 0.45 to 1 ug RNA was performed with random hexamers. TCRdb ran MiXCR on the immunoSEQ multiplex PCR reads and lists one entry per CDR3 protein. The table has about 130,000 distinct CDR3 sequences, around 96% seen once. Sequenced: CD4+ T cells from PBMCs. The receptors were sampled from a human donor in good health.

The CDR3 loop is CASSQKRSGKNSYEQYF. DNA of the CDR3: TGCGCCAGCAGTCAAAAGCGATCCGGGAAAAACTCCTACGAGCAGTACTTC. This chain uses TRBV23-1 with TRBJ2-7; D is perhaps TRBD2 (5 bases). TRBV23-1 is an ORF, and what it does is uncertain. This CDR3 spans 17 amino acids. Trimming removed 2 bases at V and 0 bases at J, with 17 bases between.

This rearrangement joins TRBV5-1 to TRBJ1-1, with D perhaps TRBD1 (5 bases). The CDR3 contains 15 residues. The germline V gene encodes CDR1 SGHRS and CDR2 YFSETQ. V was trimmed by 4 bases and J by 3 bases, leaving 16 bases between them. For the CDR3, the DNA is TGCGCCAGCAGCCTGATCAGGGAATCGGACACTGAAGCTTTCTTT. The encoded protein is CASSLIRESDTEAFF.

The J gene is TRBJ1-3, the V gene TRBV3-1; no clear D gene. This CDR3 has 15 amino acids. In germline, CDR1 is LGHDT, CDR2 YNNKEL (reference sequence). The V and J ends lost 0 bases and 4 bases respectively, with 10 bases between them. The CDR3 coding sequence is TGTGCCAGCAGCCAAGAGGCGATCGCGGGAAACACCATATATTTT. It is translated as CASSQEAIAGNTIYF.